The present T cell receptor (beta chain) was sequenced within a study of shared clonotypes between healthy human individuals. Study conclusions and caveats: In contrast to clonotypes shared by all four donors, non-shared clonotypes had lower generation probabilities.

As originally analysed: ImmunoSEQ only sent back junction sequences with no quality scores, so filtering was done differently. Measured with immunoSEQ multiplex PCR; TCRdb has only the in-frame clones, and not every one. The V and J calls and clone size were taken over from that table, and D and trimming were inferred from the DNA. The sample has over 1.5 million clones, approximately 98% seen once. The CDR3 contains 14 residues. Germline-derived CDR1 and CDR2 are LGHNA and YSLEER. V lost 0 bases, J lost 0 bases, and 6 bases lay in between. Worth noting for this clone: What it recognizes is unknown.

The chain employs TRBV4-3 and TRBJ2-7, with D unresolved. The sequence came from a man aged 25 to 40 in good health. Sequencing used naive CD4+ T cells sorted from blood. This sample's subset: CD45RA+ positively selected. The CDR3 sequence: CASSQEWSSYEQYF. Written as DNA, the CDR3 is TGCGCCAGCAGCCAAGAGTGGAGCTCCTACGAGCAGTACTTC.